The T cell receptor (beta chain) under discussion was sequenced for a study of identical twins. Study-level points and caveats: Weaker excess twin sharing was seen among beta out-of-frame sequences.

The CDR3 totals 13 residues. Trimming pared 2 bases from V and 7 bases from J, leaving 9 bases between. The germline CDR1 and CDR2 sequences are LGHDT and YNNKEL (reference sequence). Template switching supplied a universal primer site; unique molecular identifiers were carried on the cDNA. In TCRdb, the 5' RACE reads were re-called with MiXCR into one record per CDR3 protein. This sample has just over 500,000 distinct CDR3 sequences; roughly 21% occur once, and the top ten carry around 0.9%. Of note for this clonotype: No antigen is known for it.

Each donor (without exception) was a healthy Caucasian. These same data were also listed under a study on T cells expressing NK-cell markers. Per that paper: HCMV seropositivity marked seven of the eight sequenced donors; one was seronegative.

The J gene is TRBJ2-1, the V gene TRBV3-1; no clear D. Sequences were obtained from CD4+ T cells sorted from blood. The sequence derives from a woman under 30 in good health. The CDR3 DNA reads TGTGCCAGCAGCCAAATCTCAGTTAATGAGCAGTTCTTC. Translation: CASSQISVNEQFF.